This T cell receptor (beta chain) was sequenced during a study of T cells after yellow fever vaccination. In the study overall: With SMART-Seq v4 Ultra Low Input, the fractions containing low cell numbers were prepared.

This clonotype showed up many times. The study made its TCR cDNA through 5'RACE template switching. That step introduced a universal primer site along with UMIs. Via MiXCR, TCRdb re-called the 5' RACE reads, giving one row per CDR3 protein. The data contain 400,000 or so distinct CDR3 sequences, over 5% of them singletons. This receptor was identified in a man aged 25-45 years who received the YFV17D yellow fever vaccine. The input for sequencing was PBMCs, taken 5 days after the yellow fever booster vaccination.

CDR3 loop: CSRDGYYEQFF. CDR3 DNA: TGCAGTCGTGACGGGTACTATGAGCAGTTCTTC. This rearrangement joins TRBV20-1 to TRBJ2-1; D is unclear. V lost 8 bases to trimming and J lost 8 bases, with 13 bases between them. CDR1 and CDR2 (germline): DFQATT, SNEGSKA (reference sequence). The CDR3 sequence is 11 residues long.